Listed below are T cell receptor beta chains from one sample, sequenced in a study of blood T cell repertoires in COVID-19. Generated by immunoSEQ multiplex PCR, the TCRdb table keeps only in-frame clones and is missing some. The profile shows around 260,000 clones, roughly nine tenths of them singletons. Material for sequencing was peripheral blood. The receptors come from a man between 40 and 49 years old who had recovered from COVID-19. The CDR3 runs from the conserved cysteine through the conserved F or W. D genes are given only for firm matches. Only some rows state a clone size, as once, few, many or a class for expanded clones.

d_gene,v_gene,abundance,j_gene,CDR3aa,CDR3nt
-,TRBV4-1,-,TRBJ2-3,CASRQVLSTDTQYF,TGCGCCAGCAGACAGGTCCTAAGCACAGATACGCAGTATTTT
-,TRBV19,-,TRBJ2-1,CASSTPTGPGPQFF,TGTGCCAGTAGTACCCCCACAGGTCCCGGACCGCAGTTCTTC
-,TRBV11-3,-,TRBJ2-5,CASSQSPSTKVYF,TGTGCCAGCAGCCAATCTCCTAGCACGAAGGTGTACTTC
TRBD2,TRBV6-5,once,TRBJ2-1,CASNPRRGGNEWQFF,TGTGCCAGCAACCCGCGGCGGGGGGGAAATGAGTGGCAGTTCTTC
-,TRBV9,few,TRBJ2-7,CASSVVEAPTYEQYF,TGTGCCAGCAGCGTAGTGGAAGCGCCCACCTACGAGCAGTACTTC
TRBD2,TRBV6-2/TRBV6-3,-,TRBJ2-3,CASSYLAAGSRSQYF,TGTGCCAGCAGTTACCTGGCAGCGGGGAGTAGGTCGCAGTATTTT
-,TRBV6-5,-,TRBJ1-1,CASSYETPAVAEAFF,TGTGCCAGCAGTTACGAGACACCGGCCGTAGCTGAAGCTTTCTTT
-,TRBV5-1,-,TRBJ1-5,CASSLERGQPQHF,TGCGCCAGCAGCTTGGAGCGGGGTCAGCCCCAGCATTTT
-,TRBV5-1,few,TRBJ2-7,CASSLPESYEQYF,TGCGCCAGCAGCTTACCAGAATCCTACGAGCAGTACTTC
-,TRBV27,-,TRBJ1-1,CASSPFQGGEAFF,TGTGCCAGCAGCCCGTTCCAAGGGGGTGAAGCTTTCTTT
TRBD1,TRBV2,once,TRBJ1-1,CVGRLEGQLNTEAFF,TGTGTCGGACGGTTAGAGGGACAGCTGAACACTGAAGCTTTCTTT
-,TRBV3-1/TRBV3-2,-,TRBJ2-7,CASSPPLRSYEQYF,TGTGCCAGCAGCCCCCCTTTGCGGAGCTACGAGCAGTACTTC
-,TRBV12-5,-,TRBJ2-2,CASEQAMTGELFF,TGTGCTAGTGAGCAGGCGATGACCGGGGAGCTGTTTTTT
-,TRBV6-5,once,TRBJ1-4,CASSYYAGTNEKLFF,TGTGCCAGCAGTTACTACGCAGGGACTAATGAAAAACTGTTTTTT
-,TRBV7-9,-,TRBJ1-1,CAGSSNTGRTEAFF,TGTGCCGGATCCTCTAATACGGGGAGAACTGAAGCTTTCTTT
TRBD2,TRBV7-2,-,TRBJ2-1,CASSSLAGAFNEQFF,TGTGCCAGCAGCTCACTAGCGGGAGCCTTCAATGAGCAGTTCTTC
TRBD2,TRBV9,once,TRBJ2-1,CASSVALAAKDNEQFF,TGTGCCAGCAGCGTGGCTCTAGCGGCTAAAGACAATGAGCAGTTCTTC
-,TRBV29-1,-,TRBJ1-1,CSVVVQGRATEAFF,TGCAGCGTTGTGGTGCAGGGCCGTGCCACTGAAGCTTTCTTT
TRBD1,TRBV5-1,few,TRBJ1-5,CASSRTGDQPQHF,TGCGCCAGCAGCAGAACAGGGGATCAGCCCCAGCATTTT
-,TRBV5-4,few,TRBJ1-5,CASTTGFYSNQPQHF,TGTGCCAGCACCACCGGGTTTTATAGCAATCAGCCCCAGCATTTT
TRBD2,TRBV29-1,-,TRBJ2-3,CSAGLAGGSIHTQYF,TGCAGCGCTGGACTAGCGGGAGGGTCTATCCATACGCAGTATTTT
TRBD1,TRBV6-6,-,TRBJ2-1,CASSYGGQAGQFF,TGTGCCAGCAGTTACGGAGGACAGGCCGGGCAGTTCTTC
TRBD1,TRBV13,-,TRBJ1-6,CASSFRTGGNSPLHF,TGTGCCAGCAGCTTCCGGACAGGGGGAAATTCACCCCTCCACTTT
-,TRBV14,-,TRBJ1-2,CASSQMRGGQYGYTF,TGTGCCAGCAGCCAAATGAGAGGGGGTCAGTATGGCTACACCTTC
TRBD1,TRBV19,-,TRBJ2-7,CASSSGTGGYEQYF,TGTGCCAGTAGTTCCGGGACAGGGGGCTACGAGCAGTACTTC
TRBD1,TRBV6-5,-,TRBJ2-7,CASSRDRWYEQYF,TGTGCCAGCAGTCGGGACAGGTGGTACGAGCAGTACTTC
TRBD1,TRBV13,-,TRBJ1-3,CASSSSTGGSSGNTIYF,TGTGCCAGCAGCTCTTCGACAGGGGGCTCTTCTGGAAACACCATATATTTT
TRBD2,TRBV7-9,-,TRBJ2-5,CASSLSPSGGQETQYF,TGTGCCAGCAGCTTAAGTCCTAGCGGGGGCCAAGAGACCCAGTACTTC
TRBD2,TRBV5-4,-,TRBJ2-5,CASSLETSRIETQYF,TGTGCCAGCAGCTTGGAGACTAGCCGGATTGAGACCCAGTACTTC
-,TRBV15,-,TRBJ1-2,CATSRATGLGGYTF,TGTGCCACCAGCAGAGCAACAGGGTTAGGTGGCTACACCTTC
TRBD2,TRBV19,-,TRBJ2-2,CASNLGGSGGPGELFF,TGTGCCAGTAACCTCGGGGGTAGCGGGGGACCCGGGGAGCTGTTTTTT
TRBD2,TRBV7-9,-,TRBJ2-1,CASSLNPQTSGGDKQFF,TGTGCCAGCAGCTTAAACCCGCAGACTAGCGGGGGGGATAAGCAGTTCTTC
TRBD2,TRBV7-3,-,TRBJ2-2,CASSPTLPTSGRGGELFF,TGTGCCAGCAGCCCAACCCTTCCGACTAGCGGGAGAGGCGGGGAGCTGTTTTTT